Listed below are T cell receptor beta chains from one sample, sequenced in a study of human T cells and chemical hapten exposure. TCRdb independently ran MiXCR on the RACE reads; one entry per CDR3 protein. Among around 80,000 distinct CDR3 sequences listed, 8.6% were seen once. The specimen was whole blood. The receptors stem from a male donor in good health. Some clones in this sample may be carry-over from other donors' samples. Both conserved end residues are part of each CDR3. A D gene is named only where the DNA matches it firmly. Some rows have no size entry. The others give once, few or many, or a class for an expanded clone.

V	D	size	J	CDR3	DNA
TRBV27	.	few	TRBJ2-7	CASSLDNSYEQYF	TGTGCCAGCAGTTTGGATAATAGCTACGAGCAGTACTTC
TRBV6-5	TRBD1	few	TRBJ2-5	CASSYATGVGQETQYF	TGTGCCAGCAGTTACGCGACAGGGGTAGGGCAAGAGACCCAGTACTTC
TRBV7-9	.	.	TRBJ2-7	CASSLGTELREQYF	TGTGCCAGCAGCTTAGGGACAGAACTACGCGAGCAGTACTTC
TRBV14	.	.	TRBJ2-1	CASSQVENFEQFF	TGTGCCAGCAGCCAAGTAGAGAATTTTGAGCAGTTCTTC
TRBV12-3/TRBV12-4	.	few	TRBJ1-1	CASSGQLMNTEAFF	TGTGCCAGCAGTGGACAGTTGATGAACACTGAAGCTTTCTTT
TRBV20-1	TRBD2	few	TRBJ2-7	CSAVGAGGNEQYF	TGCAGTGCCGTTGGGGCGGGAGGGAACGAGCAGTACTTC
TRBV29-1	.	few	TRBJ2-1	CSVESNEQFF	TGCAGCGTTGAGAGCAATGAGCAGTTCTTC
TRBV10-1	.	many	TRBJ2-1	CASSESASRHEQFF	TGCGCCAGCAGTGAGTCCGCTAGCAGGCATGAGCAGTTCTTC
TRBV12-3/TRBV12-4	TRBD1	few	TRBJ2-1	CASSKGQISYNEQFF	TGTGCCAGCAGTAAGGGACAGATCTCCTACAATGAGCAGTTCTTC
TRBV6-5	TRBD2	.	TRBJ2-2	CASSYQPSGSSSGELFF	TGTGCCAGCAGTTACCAACCTAGCGGGAGCAGTTCCGGGGAGCTGTTTTTT
TRBV5-1	TRBD1	many	TRBJ2-3	CASSLGQGSTDTQYF	TGCGCCAGCAGCTTGGGACAGGGATCCACAGATACGCAGTATTTT
TRBV10-3	.	few	TRBJ2-2	CAIRGGTGELFF	TGTGCCATCAGAGGGGGCACCGGGGAGCTGTTTTTT
TRBV12-3/TRBV12-4	.	many	TRBJ1-6	CASSPVRNSPLHF	TGTGCCAGCAGTCCCGTGCGAAATTCACCCCTCCACTTT
TRBV7-9	TRBD1	.	TRBJ1-6	CASSLGARGPHF	TGTGCCAGCAGCTTAGGGGCCAGGGGGCCCCACTTT
TRBV20-1	.	.	TRBJ1-1	CSARGSGYTEAFF	TGCAGTGCTAGAGGTTCCGGGTACACTGAAGCTTTCTTT
TRBV20-1	TRBD2	many	TRBJ2-3	CSAGGLAGGKTSTDTQYF	TGCAGCGCCGGGGGACTAGCGGGGGGCAAGACTAGCACAGATACGCAGTATTTT
TRBV20-1	TRBD1	.	TRBJ1-1	CSAGREGAGLMNTEAFF	TGCAGTGCTGGAAGAGAGGGGGCAGGATTAATGAACACTGAAGCTTTCTTT
TRBV7-9	.	.	TRBJ2-4	CASSADSPLAKNIQYF	TGTGCCAGCAGCGCAGACAGTCCCCTAGCCAAAAACATTCAGTACTTC
TRBV6-2/TRBV6-3	.	.	TRBJ2-3	CASSYPQTRITDTQYF	TGTGCCAGCAGTTACCCCCAGACTAGAATCACAGATACGCAGTATTTT
TRBV18	TRBD1	few	TRBJ1-5	CASSPDRDQPQHF	TGTGCCAGCTCACCTGACAGGGATCAGCCCCAGCATTTT
TRBV20-1	TRBD2	.	TRBJ2-5	CSASLISGRAMETQYF	TGCAGTGCTAGTCTGATTAGCGGGAGGGCGATGGAGACCCAGTACTTC
TRBV12-3/TRBV12-4	.	.	TRBJ1-2	CASSPRVPHGYTF	TGTGCCAGCAGCCCCAGGGTTCCCCATGGCTACACCTTC
TRBV28	TRBD1	few	TRBJ1-1	CASSFHGQGKPRSEAFF	TGTGCCAGCAGTTTCCACGGACAGGGTAAGCCCCGGAGTGAAGCTTTCTTT